Each of the 3 T cell receptor beta chains below was sequenced from the same sample in a study of shared clonotypes between healthy human individuals. Sequenced by immunoSEQ multiplex PCR; TCRdb stores in-frame clones only, minus some. The table shows some 2,400,000 clones, with around 95% occurring only once. The sample taken for sequencing was naive CD4+ T cells sorted from blood. Subset described: CD45RA+ positively selected. The receptors derive from a young man in good health.

The count of this clone is one. J is TRBJ2-7 and V is TRBV19, with TRBD1 matching 9 bases. Germline V gives CDR1 LNHDA, CDR2 SQIVND (reference sequence). The CDR3 length is 15 residues. The V and J ends lost 5 bases and 4 bases, in that order; junction bases with no gene match: 9. The CDR3 protein is CASSHPGQGSYEQYF. Written as DNA, the CDR3 is TGTGCCAGTAGTCACCCGGGACAGGGCAGTTACGAGCAGTACTTC.

The chain has TRBV6-5 and TRBJ2-1; perhaps TRBD2 as D (6 bases). CDR3 length: 15 amino acids. The ends were cut back, 2 bases at V and 6 bases at J, with 14 bases in the middle. CDR1 is MNHEY and CDR2 is SVGAGI in the germline V gene. CDR3 DNA sequence: TGTGCCAGCAGTTACAATGGGGGGAAGGGCAATGAGCAGTTCTTC. Its translation: CASSYNGGKGNEQFF.

This chain joins TRBV5-8 and TRBJ1-2; TRBD1 is a possible D gene (5 bases). Trimming cost V 0 bases and J 8 bases, with 14 bases left between them. The CDR3 runs 14 residues. CDR1 is SGHTS and CDR2 is YDEGEE in the germline V gene. The CDR3 DNA is TGTGCCAGCAGCTTGGAAGGGGAGAGACGGGGCTACACCTTC. This codes for CASSLEGERRGYTF.